This T cell receptor (beta chain) came from a study of blood T cells in healthy people across ages. A second about 6 to 12 cycle PCR used barcoded and J-beta primers. TCRdb fed the 5' RACE reads into MiXCR, producing one record per CDR3 protein. The table lists about 500,000 distinct CDR3 sequences, less than 25% of them singletons, with roughly 9.4% in the top ten. In addition, the sample was reused for a study of T cells of mothers and their children.

This clonotype was obtained from a boy aged 10-17 years in good health. Material for sequencing was blood.

CDR3 amino acids: CASQEGGGGNTEAFF. CDR3 bases: TGTGCCAGCCAGGAGGGGGGAGGAGGGAACACTGAAGCTTTCTTT. The gene calls are TRBV7-9 and TRBJ1-1, with TRBD1 as a possible D gene (6 bases). Germline V lookup: CDR1 SEHNR, CDR2 FQNEAQ (reference sequence). CDR3 size: 15 residues. Trimming stripped 8 bases from V and 1 base from J, with 17 bases between.